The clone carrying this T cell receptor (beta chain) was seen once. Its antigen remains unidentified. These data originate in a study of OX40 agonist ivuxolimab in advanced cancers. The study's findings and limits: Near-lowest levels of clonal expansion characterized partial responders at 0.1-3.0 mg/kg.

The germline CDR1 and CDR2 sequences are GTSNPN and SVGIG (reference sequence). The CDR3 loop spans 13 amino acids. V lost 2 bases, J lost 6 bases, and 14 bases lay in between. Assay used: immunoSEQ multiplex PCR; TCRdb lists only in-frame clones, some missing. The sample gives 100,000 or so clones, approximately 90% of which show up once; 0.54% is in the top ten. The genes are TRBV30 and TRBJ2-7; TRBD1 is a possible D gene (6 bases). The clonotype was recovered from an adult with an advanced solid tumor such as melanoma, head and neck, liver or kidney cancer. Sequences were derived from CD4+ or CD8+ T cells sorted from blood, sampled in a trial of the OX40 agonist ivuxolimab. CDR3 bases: TGTGCCTGGAGTTCAGGGGCAGGGTTCGAGCAGTACTTC. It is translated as CAWSSGAGFEQYF.